Listed below are T cell receptor beta chains from one sample, sequenced in a study of blood T cells in healthy people across ages. One entry per CDR3 protein, called by TCRdb with MiXCR from the 5' RACE reads. In the table there are 600,000 to 650,000 distinct CDR3 sequences, roughly 50% of which are singletons. Sequenced material: blood. All receptors come from a man aged 55 to 70 in good health. Each CDR3 is given with its conserved first and last residue. D genes are given only for firm matches. Expanded clones are given a class, and other clones once, few, many or no size at all.

D	V	size	J	DNA	CDR3
-	TRBV11-2	-	TRBJ2-1	TGTGCCAGCAGCTTAGCTCTTGCTGAGGTGTTGGGTAAGCAGTTCTTC	CASSLALAEVLGKQFF
-	TRBV7-9	-	TRBJ2-6	TGTACCAGCAGCTCGGGCGGTTACTCTGGGGCCAACGTCCTGACTTTC	CTSSSGGYSGANVLTF
TRBD1	TRBV29-1	few	TRBJ1-2	TGCAGCGTTGAAGGAGACAGGGAAGGCTACACCTTC	CSVEGDREGYTF
-	TRBV20-1	few	TRBJ2-1	TGCAGTGCCACTGGAGGACAGTTTCTCTACAATGAGCAGTTCTTC	CSATGGQFLYNEQFF
TRBD2	TRBV20-1	once	TRBJ2-1	TGCAGTGCTAGAGCGGGTCGGGGGGGCCAAAGAGATGAGCAGTTCTTC	CSARAGRGGQRDEQFF
-	TRBV5-1	-	TRBJ1-6	TGCGCCAGCAGCCGAGGGACTTCTGGTTCACCCCTCCACTTT	CASSRGTSGSPLHF
-	TRBV2	-	TRBJ2-3	TGTGCCAGCGTGGGCACCCCGAGAGTAGATACGCAGTATTTT	CASVGTPRVDTQYF
-	TRBV7-9	few	TRBJ2-3	TGTGCCAGCAGCCCTGACAGTACCAACACAGATACGCAGTATTTT	CASSPDSTNTDTQYF
-	TRBV20-1	-	TRBJ1-2	TGCAGTGCTAGAGAGGGCCAGGGGCCTAACTATGGCTACACCTTC	CSAREGQGPNYGYTF
-	TRBV7-9	many	TRBJ2-7	TGTGCCAGCAGCGCCGGGACAAGGTCTAGGCAGTACTTC	CASSAGTRSRQYF
-	TRBV29-1	-	TRBJ2-5	TGCAGCGGTCACACTAGCCTTCAAGAGACCCAGTACTTC	CSGHTSLQETQYF
-	TRBV2	-	TRBJ2-2	TGTGCCAGCAGTGAAACAGGAGGGAACACCGGGGAGCTGTTTTTT	CASSETGGNTGELFF
TRBD1	TRBV28	-	TRBJ2-2	TGTGCCAGCACGGGGACAGCCCACACCGGGGAGCTGTTTTTT	CASTGTAHTGELFF
-	TRBV7-2	-	TRBJ2-5	TGTGCCAGCAGCTTAGCGGTGGGGGGAGAGACCCAGTACTTC	CASSLAVGGETQYF